This T cell receptor (beta chain) was documented in a study of blood T cell repertoires in COVID-19 (dated by TCRdb to the early 2020s). Turning to the overall study: Collaborator samples came from the United States, Italy and Spain and covered acute and convalescent phases of COVID-19. The prospective study material was composed of cDNA or gDNA derived from T cells, B-cell-depleted T cells, or PBMCs. The dataset comprised deeply sampled blood TCRbeta repertoires from subjects exposed to, actively infected with, or recovered from COVID-19. The repertoires were released in a freely available public database meant as a resource for research on the immune response to SARS-CoV-2. Samples were obtained from the ongoing ImmuneRACE study (first 160 participants) and from roughly 1,300 subjects provided by 6 global collaborators. Sample metadata almost always included a de-identified subject ID, COVID-19 status, age in years and sex. Where available, HLA class I and class II types were taken from metadata supplied by the sample provider and were not determined by assay-based typing. Overall results and qualifications from the work: Clinical and demographic metadata were provided uncurated, with the amount varying by source and participant.

The CDR3 measures 13 amino acids from cysteine to phenylalanine. Only CDR3 DNA is held: 39 bases, read in frame from base 1. V and J are truncated by 2 bases and 0 bases respectively, leaving an intervening sequence of 4 bases. From the germline V gene (reference sequence), CDR1 is LNHNV and CDR2 is YYDKDF. This clone was recorded only once. It has no known antigen specificity. Base qualities are missing; no much larger clone stands one base away. The immunoSEQ Assay, a bias-controlled multiplex PCR, was used to amplify TCRbeta CDR3 regions from genomic DNA. Regarding the original processing steps: Nucleated cell counts per sample were estimated from amplification of reference gene primers within the assay. To quantify the absolute abundance of each unique TCRbeta CDR3 rearrangement, sequence reads were collapsed and filtered. Productive Simpson clonality was computed per sample as the square root of Simpson's diversity index over productive rearrangements. Held by TCRdb, this immuneACCESS table contains in-frame sequences only and omits some clones. Under half of the omission traces to an unresolved V gene where checked; the cause of the rest is unknown. V, J and clone size derive from that table, while D and trimming were established from the DNA sequence. This sample is represented by around 200,000 clones; around 83% of them were singletons. The ten largest clones represent roughly 6.1% of the sample.

Collaborating institutions collected whole blood in K2EDTA tubes following their own protocols. For TCRbeta analysis, collaborator samples were shipped as frozen whole blood, as isolated PBMCs, or as DNA extracted from either sample type. The receptor comes from a woman aged 40 to 55 with acute or convalescent COVID-19. Sequenced sample: peripheral blood. The sequence joins TRBV15 to TRBJ1-1; the D gene identity is not certain. The CDR3 protein is CATSRTMNTEAFF. The nucleotide sequence is TGTGCCACCAGCAGAACAATGAACACTGAAGCTTTCTTT.